Presented here are 11 T cell receptor beta chains from one specimen sequenced in a study of T cells in Graves' hyperthyroidism and ophthalmopathy. RNA transcripts gave rise to amplified TCR beta CDR3 regions. HTBI primers were employed in a first-round RT-PCR of the TCR CDR3. One entry per CDR3 protein results from TCRdb running MiXCR on the multiplex PCR reads. Of about 480,000 distinct CDR3 sequences listed, approximately 14% are singletons. Sequences were obtained from blood. These receptors were taken from a woman younger than 30 with Graves' hyperthyroidism.

The rearrangement uses TRBV30 and TRBJ2-2; 9 bases agree with TRBD2. The CDR3 has 14 amino acids. Trimming cost V 3 bases and J 7 bases; bases outside gene matches: 6. Germline V lookup: CDR1 GTSNPN, CDR2 SVGIG (reference sequence). CDR3 in DNA: TGTGCCTGGAGGGGCGGGAGGGCGGTCGGGGAGCTGTTTTTT. This codes for CAWRGGRAVGELFF.

CDR3 nucleotide sequence: TGTGCCAGCAGTGAAGCGACAGGGAATGAGCAGTTCTTC. This codes for CASSEATGNEQFF. The chain carries TRBV2 and TRBJ2-1, with TRBD1 matching over 7 bases. The CDR3 extends over 13 amino acids. The germline V gene has CDR1 SNHLY and CDR2 FYNNEI. V gave up 0 bases and J gave up 7 bases; unmatched junction bases: 0.

This clonotype showed up many times. This chain links TRBV12-3 or TRBV12-4 with TRBJ2-3; 11 nucleotides line up with TRBD1. The ends lost 9 bases at V and 1 base at J; junction bases unmatched: 3. This CDR3 comprises 14 residues. CDR3 bases: TGTGCCAGTTCGGGACAGGGGGGCACAGATACGCAGTATTTT. Translating gives CASSGQGGTDTQYF.

This clonotype was detected only a few times. The chain joins TRBV7-9 to TRBJ1-3; D is uncertain. The CDR3 loop spans 15 amino acids. V was clipped by 1 base and J by 0 bases, with 7 bases between them. Germline V gene lookup returns CDR1 SEHNR and CDR2 FQNEAQ (reference sequence). CDR3 in DNA: TGTGCCAGCAGCTTAGAACGGACCTCTGGAAACACCATATATTTT. The encoded protein is CASSLERTSGNTIYF.

This clonotype has only a few counts. The gene calls are TRBV29-1 and TRBJ1-1; TRBD1 might be the D (5 bases). Looked up from germline, CDR1 is SQVTM and CDR2 is ANQGSEA. Trimming shortened V by 5 bases and J by 2 bases, and 15 bases separated the two germline ends. The CDR3 is made up of 14 amino acids. CDR3 in amino acids: CSVLPGPRNTEAFF. The CDR3 region has the DNA TGCAGCGTTCTTCCGGGACCGAGAAACACTGAAGCTTTCTTT.

This clonotype was seen a few times. The J gene is TRBJ2-3, the V gene TRBV11-3, with 9 bases that match TRBD2. V lost 4 bases to trimming and J lost 0 bases; unmatched junction nucleotides: 5. Germline CDR1 reads SGHNT; CDR2 reads YENEEA. The CDR3 loop spans 16 amino acids. CDR3 amino acids: CASSSGLAKSTDTQYF. The CDR3 region has the DNA TGTGCCAGCAGCTCCGGACTAGCGAAGAGCACAGATACGCAGTATTTT.

This clonotype was seen many times. The chain joins TRBV12-3 or TRBV12-4 to TRBJ1-1; D not certain. V lost 9 bases and J lost 2, with 13 bases in between. This CDR3 has 13 residues. The CDR3 DNA reads as TGTGCCAGTCTTCCTGAGCTAAACACTGAAGCTTTCTTT. Translating it yields CASLPELNTEAFF.

This clonotype has more than one count but fewer than ten. This may be a read error: a much more frequent sequence differs by one nucleotide. The chain's CDR3 is CASSPLTGTGSYKQYF. In DNA, the CDR3 is TGTGCCAGCAGCCCACTAACCGGGACGGGGTCCTACAAGCAGTACTTC. V is TRBV11-2 and J is TRBJ2-7; either TRBD1 or TRBD2 may fit D (5 bases each). Germline V gives CDR1 SGHAT, CDR2 FQNNGV. The CDR3 consists of 16 residues.

V gene TRBV28 combines with J gene TRBJ2-3; TRBD2 aligns across 7 bases. Germline CDR1 is MDHEN and CDR2 is SYDVKM. The trim removed 5 bases at V and 2 bases at J, leaving 7 bases unmatched. The CDR3 totals 15 residues. In DNA form, the CDR3 reads TGTGCCAGCAGTAATCCTAGCGGACTCACAGATACGCAGTATTTT. It translates to CASSNPSGLTDTQYF.

This clonotype was seen at least ten times. The chain combines TRBV3-1 with TRBJ2-3, with 12 bases that match TRBD2. The trim removed 3 bases at V and 6 bases at J, leaving 4 bases unmatched. Germline CDR1 LGHDT, CDR2 YNNKEL (reference sequence). CDR3 length: 15 residues. The CDR3 here is CASSHLAGGMDTQYF. The DNA for the CDR3 is TGTGCCAGCAGCCATCTAGCGGGAGGGATGGATACGCAGTATTTT.

Ten or more counts support this clonotype. The rearrangement uses TRBV2 and TRBJ1-5; 7 bases line up with TRBD1. The CDR3 spans 14 residues. V lost 8 bases and J lost 4; bases outside the gene matches: 8. Germline V gives CDR1 SNHLY, CDR2 FYNNEI. In nucleotides, the CDR3 is TGTGCCAGCTCCGAGACAGGGCTAAATCAGCCCCAGCATTTT. It codes for CASSETGLNQPQHF.